The clone carrying this T cell receptor (beta chain) was observed a handful of times. The antigen remains unidentified. At one end the junction does not follow the germline gene, possibly because of a read error. This specimen includes other DNA sequences encoding the same CDR3. The CDR3 covers 14 residues. Germline V gene sequence: CDR1 MGHRA, CDR2 YSYEKL. These data come from a study of chemoradiotherapy in HPV16-positive cancers. Across the whole study: A couple of HPV16-positive patients' cells yielded candidate HPV-specific clones and common motifs.

Points from the study as a whole: Only a couple of HPV16-positive patients supplied the functional HPV-specificity definition. Candidate HPV-specific clones and E7-related TCR motifs grew in tumor during treatment.

The protocol was immunoSEQ multiplex PCR, while the TCRdb copy is restricted to in-frame clones and leaves out a portion. The sample comprises around 2,000 clones, roughly two thirds of which are singletons, and about a third rests with the top ten. Repertoires were sampled repeatedly during chemoradiotherapy. This receptor was taken from a human donor with HPV-associated anogenital cancer. This chain links TRBV4-1 with TRBJ1-2; tentatively, D is TRBD1 (6 bases). Sequences were derived from tumor tissue, sampled from a patient who underwent chemoradiotherapy. The CDR3 DNA sequence: TGTGCCAGCAGCCAAGATCACAGGGCGGATGGCTACACCTTC. Its protein product is CASSQDHRADGYTF.